Below are 2 T cell receptor beta chains sequenced from a single sample in a study of T-cell reconstitution after alpha-beta-depleted transplantation in children. Unique molecular identifiers were built into the TCRbeta library. TCRdb ran MiXCR on the PCR reads and lists one entry per CDR3 protein. The table includes approximately 47,000 distinct CDR3 sequences, roughly half detected once. The sample was peripheral blood, taken before TCRalphabeta/CD19-depleted stem cell transplant. The receptor source for this set is a boy less than two years old with SCID, due to receive a stem cell transplant.

The rearrangement joins TRBV5-1 to TRBJ2-1, with D possibly matching TRBD1 (5 bases). V gave up 4 bases and J gave up 0 bases, with 14 bases separating them. The CDR3 contains 16 residues. Germline-derived CDR1 and CDR2 are SGHRS and YFSETQ. The CDR3 coding sequence is TGCGCCAGCAGCCCGATAGGGGTCAGCTCCTACAATGAGCAGTTCTTC. This translates into CASSPIGVSSYNEQFF.

This sequence joins TRBV12-3 or TRBV12-4 and TRBJ2-7, with D unclear. This CDR3 contains 15 residues. Trimming removed 3 bases at V and 0 bases at J, with 12 bases between. DNA of the CDR3: TGTGCCAGCAGTTTCTTCGACACCATCTCCTACGAGCAGTACTTC. Encoded protein: CASSFFDTISYEQYF.